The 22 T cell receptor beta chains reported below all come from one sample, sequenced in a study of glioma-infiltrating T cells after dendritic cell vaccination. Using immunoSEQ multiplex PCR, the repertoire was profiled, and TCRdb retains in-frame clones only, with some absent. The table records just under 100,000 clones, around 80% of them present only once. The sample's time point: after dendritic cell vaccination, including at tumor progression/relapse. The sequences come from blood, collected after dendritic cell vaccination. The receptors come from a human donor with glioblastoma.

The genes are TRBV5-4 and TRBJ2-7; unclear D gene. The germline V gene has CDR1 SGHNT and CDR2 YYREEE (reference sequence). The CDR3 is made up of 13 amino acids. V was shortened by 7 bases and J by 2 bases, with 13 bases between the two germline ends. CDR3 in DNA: TGTGCCAGCCGAAGAGAGAGTACCTACGAGCAGTACTTC. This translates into CASRRESTYEQYF.

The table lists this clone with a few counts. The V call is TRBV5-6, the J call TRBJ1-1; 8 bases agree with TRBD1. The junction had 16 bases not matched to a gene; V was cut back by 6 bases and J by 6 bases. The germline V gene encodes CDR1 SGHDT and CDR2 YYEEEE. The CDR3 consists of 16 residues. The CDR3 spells CASTWGAGGIYAEAFF. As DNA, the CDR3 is TGTGCCAGCACCTGGGGGGCAGGGGGCATTTACGCTGAAGCTTTCTTT.

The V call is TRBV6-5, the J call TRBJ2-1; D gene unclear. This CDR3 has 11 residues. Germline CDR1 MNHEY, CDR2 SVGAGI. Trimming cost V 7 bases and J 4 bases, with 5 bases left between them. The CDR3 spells CASTEYNEQFF. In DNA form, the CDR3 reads TGTGCCAGCACTGAGTACAATGAGCAGTTCTTC.

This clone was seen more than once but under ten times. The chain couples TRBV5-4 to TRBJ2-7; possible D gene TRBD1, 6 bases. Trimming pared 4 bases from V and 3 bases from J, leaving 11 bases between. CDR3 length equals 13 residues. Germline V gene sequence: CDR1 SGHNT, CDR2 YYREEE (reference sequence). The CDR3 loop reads CASSRDIDYEQYF. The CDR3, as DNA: TGTGCCAGCAGCAGGGACATCGACTACGAGCAGTACTTC.

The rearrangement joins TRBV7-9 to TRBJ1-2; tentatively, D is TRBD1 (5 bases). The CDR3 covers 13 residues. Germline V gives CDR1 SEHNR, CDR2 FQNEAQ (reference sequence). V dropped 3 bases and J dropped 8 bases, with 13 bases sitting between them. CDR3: CASSFAGGRGYTF. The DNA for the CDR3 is TGTGCCAGCAGCTTCGCGGGGGGAAGAGGCTACACCTTC. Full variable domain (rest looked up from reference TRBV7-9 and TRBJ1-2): DTGVSQNPRHKITKRGQNVTFRCDPISEHNRLYWYRQTLGQGPEFLTYFQNEAQLEKSRLLSDRFSAERPKGSFSTLEIQRTEQGDSAMYLCASSFAGGRGYTFGSGTRLTVV.

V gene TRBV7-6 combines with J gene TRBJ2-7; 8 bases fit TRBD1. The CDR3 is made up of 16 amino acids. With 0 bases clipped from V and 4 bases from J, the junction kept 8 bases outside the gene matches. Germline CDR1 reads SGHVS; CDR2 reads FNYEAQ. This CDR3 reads CASSLAVTGEGYEQYF. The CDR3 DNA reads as TGTGCCAGCAGCTTAGCGGTGACAGGGGAAGGTTACGAGCAGTACTTC. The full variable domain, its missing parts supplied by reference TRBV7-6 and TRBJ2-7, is GAGVSQSPRYKVTKRGQDVALRCDPISGHVSLYWYRQALGQGPEFLTYFNYEAQQDKSGLPNDRFSAERPEGSISTLTIQRTEQRDSAMYRCASSLAVTGEGYEQYFGPGTRLTVT.

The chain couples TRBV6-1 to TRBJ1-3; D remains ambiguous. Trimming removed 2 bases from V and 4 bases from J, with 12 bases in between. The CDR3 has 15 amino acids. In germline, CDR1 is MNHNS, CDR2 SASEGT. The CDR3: CASSELRKSGNTIYF. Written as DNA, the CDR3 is TGTGCCAGCAGTGAACTCAGAAAATCCGGAAACACCATATATTTT.

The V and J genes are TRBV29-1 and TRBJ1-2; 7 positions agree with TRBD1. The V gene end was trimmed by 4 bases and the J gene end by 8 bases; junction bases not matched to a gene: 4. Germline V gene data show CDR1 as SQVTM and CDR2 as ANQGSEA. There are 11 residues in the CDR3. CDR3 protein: CSVGGDSGYTF. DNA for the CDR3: TGCAGCGTTGGAGGGGACAGCGGCTACACCTTC.

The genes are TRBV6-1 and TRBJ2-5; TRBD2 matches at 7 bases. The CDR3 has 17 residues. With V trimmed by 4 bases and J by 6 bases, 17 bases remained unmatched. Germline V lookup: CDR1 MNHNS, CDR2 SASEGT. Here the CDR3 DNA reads TGTGCCAGCAGTGGGTCCCACGGCGGGAGTCAGGTACAGACCCAGTACTTC. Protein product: CASSGSHGGSQVQTQYF.

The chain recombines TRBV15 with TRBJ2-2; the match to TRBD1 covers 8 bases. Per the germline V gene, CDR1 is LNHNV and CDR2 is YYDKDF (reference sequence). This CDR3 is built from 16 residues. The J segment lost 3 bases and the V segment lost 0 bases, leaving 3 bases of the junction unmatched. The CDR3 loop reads CATSRDPGGHTGELFF. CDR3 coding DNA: TGTGCCACCAGCAGAGATCCAGGGGGCCACACCGGGGAGCTGTTTTTT.

CDR3 DNA: TGTGCCAGCAGTCACTACCCTCGGGAGGCTTCAGAGCAGTACTTC. It translates to CASSHYPREASEQYF. The rearrangement uses TRBV6-5 and TRBJ2-7; 7 bases are shared with TRBD2. V lost 5 bases and J lost 7; bases outside the gene matches: 14. This CDR3 spans 15 amino acids. Germline V gives CDR1 MNHEY, CDR2 SVGAGI.

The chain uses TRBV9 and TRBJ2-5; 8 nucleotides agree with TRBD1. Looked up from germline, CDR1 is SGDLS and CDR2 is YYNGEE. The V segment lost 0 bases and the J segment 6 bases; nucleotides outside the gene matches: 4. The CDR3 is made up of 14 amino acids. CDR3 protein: CASSVDPRGQTQYF. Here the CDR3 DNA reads TGTGCCAGCAGCGTAGACCCCAGGGGGCAGACCCAGTACTTC.

CDR3 loop: CASSVQGTSGSFSYNEQFF. Here the CDR3 DNA reads TGTGCCAGCAGCGTACAAGGGACTAGCGGGTCCTTTTCCTACAATGAGCAGTTCTTC. This chain joins TRBV9 and TRBJ2-1; 12 bases are a match to TRBD2. V was pared by 1 base and J by 1 base, with 9 bases of the junction left unmatched. This CDR3 contains 19 residues. Germline CDR1 and CDR2: SGDLS and YYNGEE.

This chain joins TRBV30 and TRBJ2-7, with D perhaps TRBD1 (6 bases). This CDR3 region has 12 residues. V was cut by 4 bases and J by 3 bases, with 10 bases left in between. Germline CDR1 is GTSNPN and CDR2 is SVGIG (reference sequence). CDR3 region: CAWTLTGYEQYF. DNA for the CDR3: TGTGCCTGGACTCTGACAGGCTACGAGCAGTACTTC.

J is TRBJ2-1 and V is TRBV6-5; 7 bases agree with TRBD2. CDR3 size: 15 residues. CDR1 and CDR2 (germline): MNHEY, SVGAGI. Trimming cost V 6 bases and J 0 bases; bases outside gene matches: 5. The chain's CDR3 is CASSREAHSYNEQFF. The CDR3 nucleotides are TGTGCCAGCAGCCGGGAGGCCCACTCCTACAATGAGCAGTTCTTC.

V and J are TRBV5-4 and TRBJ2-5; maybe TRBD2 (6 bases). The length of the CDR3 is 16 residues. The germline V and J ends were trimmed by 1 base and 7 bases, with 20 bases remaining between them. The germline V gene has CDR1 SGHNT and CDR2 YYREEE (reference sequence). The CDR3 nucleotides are TGTGCCAGCAGCTTGACTGCGGGGTTTGGAACTGGGACCCAGTACTTC. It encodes CASSLTAGFGTGTQYF.

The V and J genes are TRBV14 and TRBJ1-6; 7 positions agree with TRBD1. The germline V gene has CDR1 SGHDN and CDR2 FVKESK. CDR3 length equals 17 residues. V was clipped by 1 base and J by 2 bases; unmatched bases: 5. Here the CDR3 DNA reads TGTGCCAGCAGCCAAGTGACAGGGAAGACCTATAATTCACCCCTCCACTTT. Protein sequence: CASSQVTGKTYNSPLHF.

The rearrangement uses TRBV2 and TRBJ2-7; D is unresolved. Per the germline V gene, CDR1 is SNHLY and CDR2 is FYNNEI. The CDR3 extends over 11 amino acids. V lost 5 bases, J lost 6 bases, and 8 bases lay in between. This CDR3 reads CASSNRGEQYF. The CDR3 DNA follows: TGTGCCAGCAGTAATAGAGGCGAGCAGTACTTC.

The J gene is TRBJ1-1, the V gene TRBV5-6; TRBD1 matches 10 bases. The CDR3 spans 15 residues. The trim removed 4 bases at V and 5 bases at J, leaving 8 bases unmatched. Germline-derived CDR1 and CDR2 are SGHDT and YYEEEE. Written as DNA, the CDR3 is TGTGCCAGCAGCGAGACAGGGGGCGGTAGGACTGAAGCTTTCTTT. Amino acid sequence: CASSETGGGRTEAFF. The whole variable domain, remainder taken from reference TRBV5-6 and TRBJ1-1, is DAGVTQSPTHLIKTRGQQVTLRCSPKSGHDTVSWYQQALGQGPQFIFQYYEEEERQRGNFPDRFSGHQFPNYSSELNVNALLLGDSALYLCASSETGGGRTEAFFGQGTRLTVV.

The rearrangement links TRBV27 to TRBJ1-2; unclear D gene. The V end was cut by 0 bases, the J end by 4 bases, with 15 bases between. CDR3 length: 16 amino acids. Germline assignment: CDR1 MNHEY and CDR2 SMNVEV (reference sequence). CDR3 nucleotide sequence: TGTGCCAGCAGTTTATCAGGCAGAGAGGGTTCCTATGGCTACACCTTC. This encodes CASSLSGREGSYGYTF.

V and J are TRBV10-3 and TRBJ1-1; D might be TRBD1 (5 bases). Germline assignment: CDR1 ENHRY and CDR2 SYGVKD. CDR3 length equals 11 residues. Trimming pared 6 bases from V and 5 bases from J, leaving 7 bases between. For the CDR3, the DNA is TGTGCCATCAGCGGGGGGACTGAAGCTTTCTTT. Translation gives CAISGGTEAFF.

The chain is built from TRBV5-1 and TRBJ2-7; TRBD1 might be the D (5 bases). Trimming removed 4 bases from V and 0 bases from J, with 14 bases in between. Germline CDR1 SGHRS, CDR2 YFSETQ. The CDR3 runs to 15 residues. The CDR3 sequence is CASSIQDGRSYEQYF. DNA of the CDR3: TGCGCCAGCAGCATACAGGACGGCCGCTCCTACGAGCAGTACTTC.